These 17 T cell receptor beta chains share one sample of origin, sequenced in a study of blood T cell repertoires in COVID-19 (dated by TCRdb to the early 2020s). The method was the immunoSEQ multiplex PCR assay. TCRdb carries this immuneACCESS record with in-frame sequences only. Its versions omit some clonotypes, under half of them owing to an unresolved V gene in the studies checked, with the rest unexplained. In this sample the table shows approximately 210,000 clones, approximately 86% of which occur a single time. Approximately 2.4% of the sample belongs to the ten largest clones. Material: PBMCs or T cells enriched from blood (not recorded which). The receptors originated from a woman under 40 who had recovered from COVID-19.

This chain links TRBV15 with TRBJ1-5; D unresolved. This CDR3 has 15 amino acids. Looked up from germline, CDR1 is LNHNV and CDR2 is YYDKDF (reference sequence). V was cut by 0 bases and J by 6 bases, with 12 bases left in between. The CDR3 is CATSREREFAQPQHF. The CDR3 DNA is TGTGCCACCAGCAGAGAAAGGGAGTTCGCTCAGCCCCAGCATTTT.

CDR3 residues: CASSLGGTGEQFF. As DNA, the CDR3 is TGTGCCAGCAGCTTGGGGGGAACAGGTGAGCAGTTCTTC. This chain uses TRBV13 with TRBJ2-1, with D tentatively TRBD2 (6 bases). Germline lookup yields CDR1 PRHDT and CDR2 FYEKMQ (reference sequence). This CDR3 region has 13 residues. Trimming pared 3 bases from V and 9 bases from J, leaving 12 bases between. The whole variable domain, filled in from reference TRBV13 and TRBJ2-1, reads AAGVIQSPRHLIKEKRETATLKCYPIPRHDTVYWYQQGPGQDPQFLISFYEKMQSDKGSIPDRFSAQQFSDYHSELNMSSLELGDSALYFCASSLGGTGEQFFGPGTRLTVL.

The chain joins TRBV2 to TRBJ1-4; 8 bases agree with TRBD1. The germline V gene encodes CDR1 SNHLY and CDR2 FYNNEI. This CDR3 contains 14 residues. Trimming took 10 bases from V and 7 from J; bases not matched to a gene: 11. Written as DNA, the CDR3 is TGTGCCACCCCTGGCGCAGGGGGCGGTGAAAAACTGTTTTTT. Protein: CATPGAGGGEKLFF.

The CDR3: CASSQTNTGLAVYEQYF. DNA of the CDR3: TGCGCCAGCAGCCAAACCAACACGGGGCTAGCGGTTTACGAGCAGTACTTC. The chain joins TRBV4-1 to TRBJ2-7, with 7 bases lining up with TRBD2. CDR3 length: 17 residues. After removal of 2 bases from V and 4 bases from J, the junction contained 14 bases not matched to a gene. Per germline, CDR1 MGHRA and CDR2 YSYEKL.

CDR3 sequence reads: CASSQMRLAGPSTDTQYF. DNA of the CDR3: TGTGCCAGCAGCCAGATGCGGCTAGCGGGCCCTAGCACAGATACGCAGTATTTT. The V gene is TRBV7-8, the J gene TRBJ2-3; 8 bases are shared with TRBD2. The trim removed 5 bases at V and 0 bases at J, leaving 13 bases unmatched. Germline values: CDR1 SGHVS, CDR2 FQNEAQ. The CDR3 runs to 18 residues.

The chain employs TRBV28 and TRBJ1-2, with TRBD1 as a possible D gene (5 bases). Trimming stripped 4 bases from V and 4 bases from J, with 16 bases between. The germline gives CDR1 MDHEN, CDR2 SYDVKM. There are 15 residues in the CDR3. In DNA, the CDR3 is TGTGCCAGCAGTTCCTTAATCAGGGAAGCCTATGGCTACACCTTC. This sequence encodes CASSSLIREAYGYTF.

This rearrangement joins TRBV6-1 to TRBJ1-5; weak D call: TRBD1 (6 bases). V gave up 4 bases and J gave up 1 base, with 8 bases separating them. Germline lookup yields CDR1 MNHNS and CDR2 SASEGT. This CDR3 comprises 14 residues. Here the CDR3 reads CASSADSSNQPQHF. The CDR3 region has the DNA TGTGCCAGCAGTGCGGACAGCAGCAATCAGCCCCAGCATTTT.

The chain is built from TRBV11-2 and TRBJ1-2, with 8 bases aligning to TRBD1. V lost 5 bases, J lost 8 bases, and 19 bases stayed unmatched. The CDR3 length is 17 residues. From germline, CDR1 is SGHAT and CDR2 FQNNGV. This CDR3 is CASSTLSGQGPTWGYTF. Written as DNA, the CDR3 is TGTGCCAGCAGCACACTATCTGGACAGGGTCCCACTTGGGGCTACACCTTC.

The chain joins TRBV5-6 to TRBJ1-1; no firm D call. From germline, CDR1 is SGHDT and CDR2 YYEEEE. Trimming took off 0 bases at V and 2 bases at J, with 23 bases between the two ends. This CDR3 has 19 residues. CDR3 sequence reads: CASSLVSGGRLAGNTEAFF. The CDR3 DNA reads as TGTGCCAGCAGCTTGGTTTCAGGCGGACGCCTGGCGGGAAACACTGAAGCTTTCTTT.

DNA for the CDR3: TGTGCCAGCAGTTTAGGTTCAGGGAATGGCTACACCTTC. Translating it yields CASSLGSGNGYTF. V usage is TRBV27 and J usage is TRBJ1-2; a weak D match, TRBD1 (5 bases). This CDR3 spans 13 amino acids. Trimming took 2 bases from V and 6 from J, leaving 10 bases between them. Per the germline V gene, CDR1 is MNHEY and CDR2 is SMNVEV (reference sequence).

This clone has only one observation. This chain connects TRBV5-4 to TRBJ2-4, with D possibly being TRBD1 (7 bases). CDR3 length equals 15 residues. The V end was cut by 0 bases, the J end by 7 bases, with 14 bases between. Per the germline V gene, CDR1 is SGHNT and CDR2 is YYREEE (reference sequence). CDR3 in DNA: TGTGCCAGCAGCTTGGGACAGGGCGCGGGGAACATTCAGTACTTC. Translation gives CASSLGQGAGNIQYF.

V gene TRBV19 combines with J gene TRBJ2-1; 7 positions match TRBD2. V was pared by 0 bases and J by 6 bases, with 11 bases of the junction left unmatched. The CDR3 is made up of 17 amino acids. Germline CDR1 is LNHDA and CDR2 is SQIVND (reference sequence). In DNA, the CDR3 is TGTGCCAGTAGTATAGAGGGCGGGAGTCTTGTCGGCAATGAGCAGTTCTTC. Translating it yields CASSIEGGSLVGNEQFF.

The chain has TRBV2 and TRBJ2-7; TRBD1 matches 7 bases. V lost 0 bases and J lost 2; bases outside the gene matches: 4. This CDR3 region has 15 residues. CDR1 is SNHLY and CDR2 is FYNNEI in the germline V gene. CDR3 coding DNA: TGTGCCAGCAGTGAAGCCGGGACAGCCACCTACGAGCAGTACTTC. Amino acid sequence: CASSEAGTATYEQYF.

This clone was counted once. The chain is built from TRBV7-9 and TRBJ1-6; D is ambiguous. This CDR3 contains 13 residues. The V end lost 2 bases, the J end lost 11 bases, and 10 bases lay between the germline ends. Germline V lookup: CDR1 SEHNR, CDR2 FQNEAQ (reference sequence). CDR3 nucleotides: TGTGCCAGCAGCTTACTTTTGGAGACACCCCTCCACTTT. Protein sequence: CASSLLLETPLHF.

CDR3 DNA: TGTGCCAGCAGCGTTGCAGGGCCCTATGGCTACACCTTC. This codes for CASSVAGPYGYTF. The chain carries TRBV9 and TRBJ1-2; perhaps TRBD1 as D (5 bases). The CDR3 has 13 residues. Germline CDR1 SGDLS, CDR2 YYNGEE. Deletions cut 2 bases from V and 4 bases from J, with 9 bases between.

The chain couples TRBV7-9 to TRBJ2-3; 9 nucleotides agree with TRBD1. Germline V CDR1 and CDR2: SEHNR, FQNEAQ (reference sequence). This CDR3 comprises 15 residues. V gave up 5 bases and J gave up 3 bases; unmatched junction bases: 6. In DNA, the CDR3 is TGTGCCAGCAGCCTTGGACAGGGGAGGACAGATACGCAGTATTTT. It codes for CASSLGQGRTDTQYF.

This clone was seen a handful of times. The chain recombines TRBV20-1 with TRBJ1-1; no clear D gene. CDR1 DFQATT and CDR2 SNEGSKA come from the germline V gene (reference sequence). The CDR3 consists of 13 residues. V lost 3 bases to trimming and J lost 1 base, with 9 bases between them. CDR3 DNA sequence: TGCAGTGCTAGTTGGCAGGCGAACACTGAAGCTTTCTTT. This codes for CSASWQANTEAFF.